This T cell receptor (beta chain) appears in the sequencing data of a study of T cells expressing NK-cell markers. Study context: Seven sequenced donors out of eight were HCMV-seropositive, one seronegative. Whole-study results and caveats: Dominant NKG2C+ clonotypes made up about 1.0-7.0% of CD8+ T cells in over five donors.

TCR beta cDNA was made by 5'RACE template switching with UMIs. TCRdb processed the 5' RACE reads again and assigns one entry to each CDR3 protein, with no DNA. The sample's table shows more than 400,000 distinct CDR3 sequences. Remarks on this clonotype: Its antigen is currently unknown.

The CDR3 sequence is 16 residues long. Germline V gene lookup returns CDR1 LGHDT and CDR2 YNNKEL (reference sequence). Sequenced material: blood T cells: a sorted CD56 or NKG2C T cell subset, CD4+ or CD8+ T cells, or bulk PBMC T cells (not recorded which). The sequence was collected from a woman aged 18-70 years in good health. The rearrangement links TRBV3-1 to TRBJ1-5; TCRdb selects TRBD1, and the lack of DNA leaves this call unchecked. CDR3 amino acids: CASSPGDRGQRQPQHF. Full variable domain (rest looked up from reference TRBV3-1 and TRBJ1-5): DTAVSQTPKYLVTQMGNDKSIKCEQNLGHDTMYWYKQDSKKFLKIMFSYNNKELIINETVPNRFSPKSPDKAHLNLHINSLELGDSAVYFCASSPGDRGQRQPQHFGDGTRLSIL.